The 12 T cell receptor beta chains below all came from one sample that was sequenced in a study of early T cells in non-severe SARS-CoV-2 infection. TCRdb itself ran the 5' RACE reads through MiXCR, one entry per CDR3 protein. The sample has 25,000 to 35,000 distinct CDR3 sequences, about 5.7% seen once. The sequenced sample was whole blood. These receptor sequences come from an adult who was a healthcare worker with PCR-confirmed SARS-CoV-2 infection or an uninfected control (not recorded which).

The rearrangement joins TRBV6-1 to TRBJ2-2, with 7 nucleotides matching TRBD2. Germline CDR1 MNHNS, CDR2 SASEGT. The CDR3 spans 14 residues. With V trimmed by 6 bases and J by 0 bases, 1 base remained unmatched. CDR3 in amino acids: CASRGGANTGELFF. DNA for the CDR3: TGTGCCAGCAGGGGAGGGGCGAACACCGGGGAGCTGTTTTTT.

This clonotype was observed many times. The rearrangement uses TRBV27 and TRBJ2-7; no firm D call. V shed 8 bases and J shed 1 base, with 18 bases lying between them. The length of the CDR3 is 15 residues. Germline values: CDR1 MNHEY, CDR2 SMNVEV (reference sequence). CDR3 amino acids: CASSPVGAQSYEQYF. In DNA, the CDR3 is TGTGCCAGCTCCCCGGTGGGCGCGCAGTCCTACGAGCAGTACTTC.

This chain links TRBV7-6 with TRBJ2-1, with TRBD2 matching over 10 bases. Germline CDR1 SGHVS, CDR2 FNYEAQ. With V trimmed by 5 bases and J by 7 bases, 8 bases remained unmatched. The CDR3 runs to 15 residues. In DNA, the CDR3 is TGTGCCAGCAGCCTCGTAGCGGGAGGTACAAATGAGCAGTTCTTC. This translates into CASSLVAGGTNEQFF.

This clonotype appeared many times. The CDR3: CASSLVGLPYEQYF. CDR3 nucleotide sequence: TGTGCCAGCAGCTTAGTGGGACTACCCTACGAGCAGTACTTC. This chain joins TRBV7-6 and TRBJ2-7; TRBD2 aligns across 7 bases. Per germline, CDR1 SGHVS and CDR2 FNYEAQ. V lost 1 base to trimming and J lost 2 bases; unmatched junction nucleotides: 2. The CDR3 contains 14 residues.

This clonotype was detected many times. This sequence joins TRBV12-3 or TRBV12-4 and TRBJ2-1; 11 bases align to TRBD2. This CDR3 is built from 14 residues. The J segment lost 7 bases and the V segment lost 7 bases, leaving 6 bases of the junction unmatched. For the CDR3, the DNA is TGTGCCAGCACGGATAGCGGGAGGGGAAATGAGCAGTTCTTC. Translating it yields CASTDSGRGNEQFF.

The rearrangement links TRBV7-6 to TRBJ2-7, with no clear D. This CDR3 is 13 amino acids long. Germline values: CDR1 SGHVS, CDR2 FNYEAQ. V lost 0 bases and J lost 2, with 5 bases in between. The CDR3 is CASSLAEAYEQYF. CDR3 DNA sequence: TGTGCCAGCAGCTTAGCGGAAGCCTACGAGCAGTACTTC.

This chain links TRBV21-1 with TRBJ2-3; TRBD2, the D gene given by the table, was not confirmed from the DNA. TRBV21-1 is termed a pseudogene. The CDR3 consists of 14 residues. The CDR3 spells CASSKGTSGYQRYF. For the CDR3, the DNA is TGTGCCAGCAGCAAAGGGACTAGCGGGTATCAACGGTATTTT.

This clonotype was observed a handful of times. The V and J genes are TRBV20-1 and TRBJ1-1; D is undetermined. V lost 5 bases and J lost 11, with 15 bases in between. The CDR3 runs to 11 residues. Germline CDR1 DFQATT, CDR2 SNEGSKA (reference sequence). CDR3 protein: CSAGQETGAFF. The CDR3 region has the DNA TGCAGTGCTGGTCAAGAGACGGGGGCTTTCTTT.

The table lists this clonotype with many counts. The chain uses TRBV6-1 and TRBJ1-2; D is uncertain. Germline assignment: CDR1 MNHNS and CDR2 SASEGT. The CDR3 runs to 14 residues. Trimming took 1 base from V and 2 from J, leaving 8 bases between them. CDR3 protein: CASSEVAANYGYTF. The CDR3 nucleotides read TGTGCCAGCAGTGAAGTGGCCGCGAACTATGGCTACACCTTC.

The table lists this clonotype with a few counts. The chain uses TRBV12-3 or TRBV12-4 and TRBJ1-2; 9 nucleotides agree with TRBD1. CDR3 size: 15 residues. V was pared by 6 bases and J by 3 bases, with 8 bases of the junction left unmatched. The CDR3, as DNA: TGTGCCAGCAGCTATGACAGGGGGAAACACTATGGCTACACCTTC. It translates to CASSYDRGKHYGYTF.

The chain has TRBV7-9 and TRBJ1-1, with unresolved D. CDR1 and CDR2 from the germline V gene are SEHNR and FQNEAQ (reference sequence). Trimming removed 4 bases from V and 8 bases from J, with 8 bases in between. The CDR3 length is 11 residues. The CDR3 sequence is CASSWTVEAFF. CDR3 nucleotides: TGTGCCAGCAGCTGGACGGTAGAAGCTTTCTTT.

The sample holds many counts of this clonotype. The V gene is TRBV5-1, the J gene TRBJ2-7, with a possible D match to TRBD1 (5 bases). This CDR3 has 12 residues. From germline, CDR1 is SGHRS and CDR2 YFSETQ. Trimming stripped 4 bases from V and 6 bases from J, with 11 bases between. This CDR3 reads CASSRDDSEQYF. The CDR3 DNA reads TGCGCCAGCAGCCGCGACGACAGCGAGCAGTACTTC.